A selection of T cell receptor beta chains follows, all from one sample in a study of T cell clonotyping in hematopoietic cell transplantation. Clones were sequenced by immunoSEQ multiplex PCR, and TCRdb holds only the in-frame ones, with some missing. The sample gives tens of thousands of clones, around 94% of which show up once; less than 1% is in the top ten. Input material: peripheral blood mononuclear cells. The receptors shown here come from a woman in her fifties or sixties in good health. Some clones in this sample may be carry-over from other donors' samples. Each CDR3 is given with its conserved first and last residue. D genes are given only for firm matches. Expanded clones are given a class, and other clones once, few, many or no size at all.

j_gene: TRBJ1-6
len: 17
v_gene: TRBV9
abundance: .
d_gene: .
CDR3aa: CASSVEWDTALNSPLHF
CDR3nt: TGTGCCAGCAGCGTAGAATGGGACACCGCTTTGAATTCACCCCTCCACTTT

j_gene: TRBJ2-6
len: 16
v_gene: TRBV18
abundance: .
d_gene: .
CDR3aa: CASSPLPSSGANVLTF
CDR3nt: TGTGCCAGCTCACCACTTCCGAGCTCTGGGGCCAACGTCCTGACTTTC

j_gene: TRBJ1-1
len: 14
v_gene: TRBV19
abundance: .
d_gene: TRBD1
CDR3aa: CASSADRGVTEAFF
CDR3nt: TGTGCCAGTAGTGCAGACAGGGGAGTCACTGAAGCTTTCTTT

j_gene: TRBJ2-5
len: 13
v_gene: TRBV5-6
abundance: .
d_gene: TRBD2
CDR3aa: CASSSTSAETQYF
CDR3nt: TGTGCCAGCAGTTCGACTAGCGCTGAGACCCAGTACTTC

j_gene: TRBJ1-1
len: 15
v_gene: TRBV4-3
abundance: .
d_gene: .
CDR3aa: CASSQEARLVGEAFF
CDR3nt: TGCGCCAGCAGCCAAGAGGCCAGGTTGGTGGGGGAAGCTTTCTTT

j_gene: TRBJ2-2
len: 15
v_gene: TRBV10-3
abundance: .
d_gene: .
CDR3aa: CAISVQAGNTGELFF
CDR3nt: TGTGCCATCAGTGTCCAGGCAGGGAACACCGGGGAGCTGTTTTTT

j_gene: TRBJ2-5
len: 13
v_gene: TRBV7-7
abundance: .
d_gene: .
CDR3aa: CASSTQGPETQYF
CDR3nt: TGTGCCAGCAGCACACAGGGACCAGAGACCCAGTACTTC

j_gene: TRBJ1-1
len: 11
v_gene: TRBV20-1
abundance: .
d_gene: .
CDR3aa: CSARFNTEAFF
CDR3nt: TGCAGTGCACGCTTTAACACTGAAGCTTTCTTT

j_gene: TRBJ2-5
len: 14
v_gene: TRBV6-5
abundance: .
d_gene: .
CDR3aa: CASRKGWGQETQYF
CDR3nt: TGTGCCAGCAGAAAAGGGTGGGGCCAAGAGACCCAGTACTTC

j_gene: TRBJ2-7
len: 12
v_gene: TRBV11-1
abundance: .
d_gene: .
CDR3aa: CASSSDRNEQYF
CDR3nt: TGTGCCAGCAGCTCCGACAGGAACGAGCAGTACTTC

j_gene: TRBJ2-7
len: 15
v_gene: TRBV5-6
abundance: .
d_gene: TRBD1
CDR3aa: CASSRTGAGSYEQYF
CDR3nt: TGTGCCAGCAGTCGGACAGGGGCCGGCTCCTACGAGCAGTACTTC

j_gene: TRBJ1-2
len: 17
v_gene: TRBV5-4
abundance: .
d_gene: TRBD1
CDR3aa: CASSLARDRTFNYGYTF
CDR3nt: TGTGCCAGCAGCTTGGCGAGGGACAGGACCTTTAACTATGGCTACACCTTC

j_gene: TRBJ2-2
len: 14
v_gene: TRBV19
abundance: .
d_gene: TRBD1
CDR3aa: CASRQGLNTGELFF
CDR3nt: TGTGCCAGCCGACAGGGGTTGAACACCGGGGAGCTGTTTTTT

j_gene: TRBJ2-7
len: 15
v_gene: TRBV27
abundance: .
d_gene: .
CDR3aa: CASRITSGQTYEQYF
CDR3nt: TGTGCCAGCAGAATTACGTCGGGACAAACCTACGAGCAGTACTTC

j_gene: TRBJ2-7
len: 15
v_gene: TRBV7-2
abundance: .
d_gene: .
CDR3aa: CASSLYVEESYEQYF
CDR3nt: TGTGCCAGCAGCTTATATGTAGAGGAATCCTACGAGCAGTACTTC

j_gene: TRBJ2-1
len: 16
v_gene: TRBV18
abundance: .
d_gene: .
CDR3aa: CASSPPVRGTNNEQFF
CDR3nt: TGTGCCAGCTCACCACCGGTTAGGGGGACCAACAATGAGCAGTTCTTC

j_gene: TRBJ2-1
len: 12
v_gene: TRBV4-2
abundance: .
d_gene: .
CDR3aa: CASRRGYNEQFF
CDR3nt: TGTGCCAGCAGGAGGGGCTACAATGAGCAGTTCTTC

j_gene: TRBJ2-1
len: 11
v_gene: TRBV19
abundance: .
d_gene: .
CDR3aa: CASKDYNEQFF
CDR3nt: TGTGCCAGTAAGGACTACAATGAGCAGTTCTTC

j_gene: TRBJ2-3
len: 14
v_gene: TRBV19
abundance: .
d_gene: TRBD2
CDR3aa: CASTQRGETDTQYF
CDR3nt: TGTGCCAGTACTCAGCGGGGGGAGACAGATACGCAGTATTTT

j_gene: TRBJ2-3
len: 15
v_gene: TRBV6-5
abundance: .
d_gene: .
CDR3aa: CASSLASVSTDTQYF
CDR3nt: TGTGCCAGCAGCCTTGCTAGCGTAAGCACAGATACGCAGTATTTT

j_gene: TRBJ1-5
len: 14
v_gene: TRBV19
abundance: .
d_gene: TRBD1
CDR3aa: CASSIQTGAQPQHF
CDR3nt: TGTGCCAGTAGTATCCAGACAGGGGCTCAGCCCCAGCATTTT

j_gene: TRBJ1-1
len: 15
v_gene: TRBV18
abundance: .
d_gene: .
CDR3aa: CASSPEDTMNTEAFF
CDR3nt: TGTGCCAGCTCACCCGAAGACACCATGAACACTGAAGCTTTCTTT

j_gene: TRBJ1-1
len: 15
v_gene: TRBV6-5
abundance: .
d_gene: .
CDR3aa: CASSHTLDGRTEAFF
CDR3nt: TGTGCCAGCAGCCATACTCTAGATGGGCGGACTGAAGCTTTCTTT

j_gene: TRBJ1-1
len: 16
v_gene: TRBV7-2
abundance: .
d_gene: .
CDR3aa: CASSSYRRQANTEAFF
CDR3nt: TGTGCCAGCAGCTCTTATAGGAGACAGGCGAACACTGAAGCTTTCTTT

j_gene: TRBJ2-1
len: 15
v_gene: TRBV25-1
abundance: once
d_gene: .
CDR3aa: CASSEGFNSYNEQFF
CDR3nt: TGTGCCAGCAGTGAGGGATTCAACTCCTACAATGAGCAGTTCTTC

j_gene: TRBJ2-7
len: 13
v_gene: TRBV11-2
abundance: .
d_gene: .
CDR3aa: CASSPALGSQQYF
CDR3nt: TGTGCCAGCAGCCCCGCGCTTGGGTCCCAGCAGTACTTC

j_gene: TRBJ2-5
len: 12
v_gene: TRBV6-6
abundance: .
d_gene: .
CDR3aa: CASTEGSKTQYF
CDR3nt: TGTGCCAGCACCGAGGGTTCTAAGACCCAGTACTTC

j_gene: TRBJ2-3
len: 14
v_gene: TRBV6-5
abundance: .
d_gene: .
CDR3aa: CASSPTYRADTQYF
CDR3nt: TGTGCCAGCAGTCCAACCTACAGGGCGGATACGCAGTATTTT

j_gene: TRBJ1-2
len: 14
v_gene: TRBV6-1
abundance: .
d_gene: .
CDR3aa: CASSESRENYGYTF
CDR3nt: TGTGCCAGCAGTGAAAGTCGAGAGAACTATGGCTACACCTTC

j_gene: TRBJ2-2
len: 16
v_gene: TRBV11-2
abundance: .
d_gene: .
CDR3aa: CASRPGTGKNTGELFF
CDR3nt: TGTGCCAGCAGGCCCGGGACTGGAAAAAACACCGGGGAGCTGTTTTTT

j_gene: TRBJ2-7
len: 15
v_gene: TRBV2
abundance: .
d_gene: .
CDR3aa: CASMRRVLRSYEQYF
CDR3nt: TGTGCCAGCATGCGTAGGGTCCTACGATCCTACGAGCAGTACTTC

j_gene: TRBJ2-5
len: 12
v_gene: TRBV19
abundance: .
d_gene: .
CDR3aa: CASSRDQETQYF
CDR3nt: TGTGCCAGTAGTCGGGACCAAGAGACCCAGTACTTC

j_gene: TRBJ1-3
len: 16
v_gene: TRBV30
abundance: .
d_gene: .
CDR3aa: CAWADTDWITGNTIYF
CDR3nt: TGTGCCTGGGCTGATACGGACTGGATCACTGGAAACACCATATATTTT

j_gene: TRBJ1-2
len: 16
v_gene: TRBV19
abundance: once
d_gene: .
CDR3aa: CASSIDIRISNYGYTF
CDR3nt: TGTGCCAGTAGTATAGATATCCGGATCTCTAACTATGGCTACACCTTC

j_gene: TRBJ2-7
len: 15
v_gene: TRBV4-2
abundance: .
d_gene: .
CDR3aa: CASSQEGGSSYEQYF
CDR3nt: TGTGCCAGCAGCCAAGAAGGAGGGAGCTCCTACGAGCAGTACTTC

j_gene: TRBJ2-1
len: 15
v_gene: TRBV19
abundance: .
d_gene: TRBD1
CDR3aa: CASSRNRDRGNEQFF
CDR3nt: TGTGCCAGTAGTAGGAATCGGGACAGGGGCAATGAGCAGTTCTTC

j_gene: TRBJ2-7
len: 16
v_gene: TRBV6-6
abundance: .
d_gene: .
CDR3aa: CASSYSSPANSYEQYF
CDR3nt: TGTGCCAGCAGTTACAGTAGCCCCGCTAACTCCTACGAGCAGTACTTC

j_gene: TRBJ2-3
len: 13
v_gene: TRBV4-1
abundance: .
d_gene: TRBD2
CDR3aa: CASSRLAGNTQYF
CDR3nt: TGCGCCAGCAGCCGACTAGCGGGGAATACGCAGTATTTT

j_gene: TRBJ1-4
len: 16
v_gene: TRBV6-1
abundance: .
d_gene: .
CDR3aa: CASSVGTPYGREKLFF
CDR3nt: TGTGCCAGCAGTGTGGGGACTCCGTACGGTCGTGAAAAACTGTTTTTT

j_gene: TRBJ2-5
len: 12
v_gene: TRBV2
abundance: once
d_gene: .
CDR3aa: CASSEAWETQYF
CDR3nt: TGTGCCAGCAGTGAAGCTTGGGAGACCCAGTACTTC

j_gene: TRBJ1-1
len: 15
v_gene: TRBV11-2
abundance: .
d_gene: .
CDR3aa: CASSPRTEIGTEAFF
CDR3nt: TGTGCCAGCAGCCCCCGGACGGAAATTGGAACTGAAGCTTTCTTT

j_gene: TRBJ1-2
len: 15
v_gene: TRBV4-3
abundance: .
d_gene: .
CDR3aa: CASSQEQGGDYGYTF
CDR3nt: TGCGCCAGCAGCCAAGAACAGGGTGGAGACTATGGCTACACCTTC